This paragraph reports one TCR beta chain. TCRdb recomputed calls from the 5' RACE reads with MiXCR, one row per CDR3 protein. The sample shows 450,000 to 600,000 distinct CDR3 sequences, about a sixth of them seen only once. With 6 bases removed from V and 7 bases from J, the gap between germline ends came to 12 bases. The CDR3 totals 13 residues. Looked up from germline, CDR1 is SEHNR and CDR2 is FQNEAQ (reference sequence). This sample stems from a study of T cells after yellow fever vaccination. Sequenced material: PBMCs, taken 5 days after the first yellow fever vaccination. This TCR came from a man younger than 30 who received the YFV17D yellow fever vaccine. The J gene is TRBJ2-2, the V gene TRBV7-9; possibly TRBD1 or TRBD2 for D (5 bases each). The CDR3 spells CASRRGADGELFF. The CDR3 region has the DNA TGTGCCAGCAGACGGGGCGCGGACGGGGAGCTGTTTTTT.